Listed below are T cell receptor beta chains from one sample, sequenced in a study of T-cell reconstitution after alpha-beta-depleted transplantation in children. Via MiXCR, TCRdb re-called the PCR reads, giving one row per CDR3 protein. The sample comprises 700,000 to 950,000 distinct CDR3 sequences, 16% of which are singletons, and 5% rests with the top ten. The sequences come from PBMCs, mostly from graft donor cells, collected 360 days after TCRalphabeta/CD19-depleted stem cell transplant. The origin of the receptors is a male patient under 18 who had a stem cell transplant for acute lymphoblastic leukemia, so the T cells may come from the graft donor. Each CDR3 is given with its conserved first and last residue. The order of the fields is V gene, J gene, clone size, D gene, CDR3 DNA, CDR3 protein. D genes are given only for firm matches. Size is omitted from some rows. Given values are once, few, many or a class for expanded clones.

v_gene: TRBV6-5
j_gene: TRBJ2-7
abundance: few
d_gene: TRBD1
CDR3nt: TGTGCCAGCAGTTACCTTTCCGGGACAGGGGCGGAGCAGTACTTC
CDR3aa: CASSYLSGTGAEQYF

v_gene: TRBV9
j_gene: TRBJ2-7
abundance: few
d_gene: NA
CDR3nt: TGTGCCAGCAGCGTAGCGAAAGGAGGGGCCGAGCAGTACTTC
CDR3aa: CASSVAKGGAEQYF

v_gene: TRBV4-1
j_gene: TRBJ2-7
abundance: NA
d_gene: NA
CDR3nt: TGCGCCAGCAGCCAAGGTGGCTACGGAGTCTCCTACGAGCAGTACTTC
CDR3aa: CASSQGGYGVSYEQYF

v_gene: TRBV19
j_gene: TRBJ2-1
abundance: once
d_gene: NA
CDR3nt: TGTGCCAGTAGTATAGATCTATACAATGAGCAGTTCTTC
CDR3aa: CASSIDLYNEQFF

v_gene: TRBV4-1
j_gene: TRBJ2-1
abundance: NA
d_gene: TRBD2
CDR3nt: TGCGCCAGCAGCCACATGGGACTAGCGGGGTGGAATGAGCAGTTCTTC
CDR3aa: CASSHMGLAGWNEQFF

v_gene: TRBV10-3
j_gene: TRBJ1-1
abundance: few
d_gene: TRBD1
CDR3nt: TGTGCCATCAGTCCCCCGGGAGGGACAGATAGGAGGTCTTTCTTT
CDR3aa: CAISPPGGTDRRSFF

v_gene: TRBV12-3/TRBV12-4
j_gene: TRBJ2-7
abundance: many
d_gene: TRBD1
CDR3nt: TGTGCCAGCAGTTTTTCCCAGGGGGCAGGAGAGCAGTACTTC
CDR3aa: CASSFSQGAGEQYF

v_gene: TRBV12-3/TRBV12-4
j_gene: TRBJ2-7
abundance: NA
d_gene: NA
CDR3nt: TGTGCCAGCAGTTTGACGGATCTCCACGAGCAGTACTTC
CDR3aa: CASSLTDLHEQYF

v_gene: TRBV5-1
j_gene: TRBJ1-2
abundance: few
d_gene: NA
CDR3nt: TGCGCCAGCAGCTTGCAGGTCGCTAACTATGGCTACACCTTC
CDR3aa: CASSLQVANYGYTF

v_gene: TRBV3-1
j_gene: TRBJ2-5
abundance: NA
d_gene: NA
CDR3nt: TGTGCCAGCAGCCAATTTCGGTGGTTCCAATGGAGTCGTCGCCAAGAGACCCAGTACTTC
CDR3aa: CASSQFRWFQWSRRQETQYF

v_gene: TRBV3-1
j_gene: TRBJ2-6
abundance: few
d_gene: NA
CDR3nt: TGTGCCAGCAGCCTCATCCAACCTGGGGCCAACGTCCTGACTTTC
CDR3aa: CASSLIQPGANVLTF

v_gene: TRBV6-6
j_gene: TRBJ2-2
abundance: few
d_gene: NA
CDR3nt: TGTGCCAGCAGGCCAGGGACCGGGGAGCTGTTTTTT
CDR3aa: CASRPGTGELFF

v_gene: TRBV4-1
j_gene: TRBJ1-1
abundance: NA
d_gene: TRBD1
CDR3nt: TGCGCCAGCAGCCGGCTGACAGGGTGGGGTAGGATCACTGAAGCTTTCTTT
CDR3aa: CASSRLTGWGRITEAFF

v_gene: TRBV6-4
j_gene: TRBJ2-3
abundance: many
d_gene: TRBD2
CDR3nt: TGTGCCAGCAGTGACGGTTTTAGCGGGCGCACAGATACGCAGTATTTT
CDR3aa: CASSDGFSGRTDTQYF

v_gene: TRBV29-1
j_gene: TRBJ2-3
abundance: many
d_gene: TRBD2
CDR3nt: TGCAGCGCAAGGCGGACTAGCGGAGGCACAGATACGCAGTATTTT
CDR3aa: CSARRTSGGTDTQYF